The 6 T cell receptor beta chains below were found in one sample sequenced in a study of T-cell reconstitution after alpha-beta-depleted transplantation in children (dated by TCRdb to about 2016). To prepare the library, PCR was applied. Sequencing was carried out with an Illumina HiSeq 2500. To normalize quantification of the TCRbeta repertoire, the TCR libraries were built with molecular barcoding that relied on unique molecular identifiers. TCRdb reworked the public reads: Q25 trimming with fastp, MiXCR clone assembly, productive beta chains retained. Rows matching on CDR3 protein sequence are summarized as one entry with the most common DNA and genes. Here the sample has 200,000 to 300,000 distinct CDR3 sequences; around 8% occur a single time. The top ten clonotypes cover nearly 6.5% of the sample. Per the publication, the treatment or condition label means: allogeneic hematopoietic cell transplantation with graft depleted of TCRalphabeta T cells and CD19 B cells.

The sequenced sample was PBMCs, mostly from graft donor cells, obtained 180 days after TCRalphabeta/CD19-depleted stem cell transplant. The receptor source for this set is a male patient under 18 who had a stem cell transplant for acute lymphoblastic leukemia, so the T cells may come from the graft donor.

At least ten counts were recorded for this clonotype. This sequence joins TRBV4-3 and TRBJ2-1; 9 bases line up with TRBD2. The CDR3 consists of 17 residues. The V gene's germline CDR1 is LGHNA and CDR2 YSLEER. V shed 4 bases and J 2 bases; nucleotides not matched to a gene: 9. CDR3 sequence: CASSPLFSGGAYNEQFF. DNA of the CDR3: TGCGCCAGCAGCCCACTCTTTAGCGGGGGCGCCTACAATGAGCAGTTCTTC.

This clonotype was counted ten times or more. CDR3 nucleotide sequence: TGCAGTGCCAAAAAGAACACCGGGGAGCTGTTTTTT. It specifies CSAKKNTGELFF. This chain connects TRBV20-1 to TRBJ2-2; no clear D gene. The V end lost 6 bases, the J end lost 1 base, and 6 bases lay between the germline ends. Germline V gene data show CDR1 as DFQATT and CDR2 as SNEGSKA (reference sequence). The CDR3 is 12 amino acids.

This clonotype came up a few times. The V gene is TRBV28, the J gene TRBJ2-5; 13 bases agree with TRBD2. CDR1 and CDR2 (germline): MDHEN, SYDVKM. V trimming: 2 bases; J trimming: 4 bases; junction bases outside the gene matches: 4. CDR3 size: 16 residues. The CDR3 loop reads CASSLGLAGEIETQYF. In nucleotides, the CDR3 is TGTGCCAGCAGTTTAGGACTAGCGGGAGAAATAGAGACCCAGTACTTC.

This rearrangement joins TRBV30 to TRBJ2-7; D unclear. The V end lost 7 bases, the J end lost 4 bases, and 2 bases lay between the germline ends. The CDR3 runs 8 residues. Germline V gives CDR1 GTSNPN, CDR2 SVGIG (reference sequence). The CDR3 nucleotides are TGTGCCTTATACGAGCAGTACTTC. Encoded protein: CALYEQYF. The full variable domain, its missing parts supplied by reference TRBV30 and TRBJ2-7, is SQTIHQWPATLVQPVGSPLSLECTVEGTSNPNLYWYRQAAGRGLQLLFYSVGIGQISSEVPQNLSASRPQDRQFILSSKKLLLSDSGFYLCALYEQYFGPGTRLTVT.

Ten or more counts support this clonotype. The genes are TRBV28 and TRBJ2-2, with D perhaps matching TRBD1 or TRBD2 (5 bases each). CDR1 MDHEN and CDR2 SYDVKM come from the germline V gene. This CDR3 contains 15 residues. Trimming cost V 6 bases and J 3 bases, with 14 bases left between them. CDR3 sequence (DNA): TGTGCCAGCAGCTTCGGGGCCATACACACCGGGGAGCTGTTTTTT. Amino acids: CASSFGAIHTGELFF.

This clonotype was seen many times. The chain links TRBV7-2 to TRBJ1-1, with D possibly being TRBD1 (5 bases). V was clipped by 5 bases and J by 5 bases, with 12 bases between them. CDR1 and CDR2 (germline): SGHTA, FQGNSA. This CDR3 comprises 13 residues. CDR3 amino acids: CASSPGRGTEAFF. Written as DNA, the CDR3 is TGTGCCAGCAGCCCGGGGCGCGGGACTGAAGCTTTCTTT.